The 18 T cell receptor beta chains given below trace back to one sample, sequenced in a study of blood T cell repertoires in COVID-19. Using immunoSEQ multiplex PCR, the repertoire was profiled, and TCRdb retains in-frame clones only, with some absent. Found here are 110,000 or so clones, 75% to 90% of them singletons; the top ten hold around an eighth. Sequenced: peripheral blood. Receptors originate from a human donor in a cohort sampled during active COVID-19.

CDR3 sequence: CASSSGQGGQYF. CDR3 bases: TGTGCCAGCAGCTCGGGACAGGGAGGGCAGTACTTC. V and J are TRBV7-9 and TRBJ2-7; 9 nucleotides agree with TRBD1. The CDR3 is 12 amino acids. Germline CDR1 is SEHNR and CDR2 is FQNEAQ (reference sequence). J gave up 9 bases and V 4 bases, and 4 bases lay outside the gene matches.

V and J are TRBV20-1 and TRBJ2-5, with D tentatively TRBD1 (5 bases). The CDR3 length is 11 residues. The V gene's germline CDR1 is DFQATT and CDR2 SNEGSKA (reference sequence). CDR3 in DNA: TGCAGAGCTCAGGGACAAGAGACCCAGTACTTC. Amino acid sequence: CRAQGQETQYF.

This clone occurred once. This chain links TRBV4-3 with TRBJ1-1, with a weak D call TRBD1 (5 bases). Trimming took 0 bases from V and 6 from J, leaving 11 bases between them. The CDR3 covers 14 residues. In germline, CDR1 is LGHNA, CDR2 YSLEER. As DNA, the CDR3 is TGCGCCAGCAGCCAAGATGGAGGGGACGCTGAAGCTTTCTTT. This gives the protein CASSQDGGDAEAFF.

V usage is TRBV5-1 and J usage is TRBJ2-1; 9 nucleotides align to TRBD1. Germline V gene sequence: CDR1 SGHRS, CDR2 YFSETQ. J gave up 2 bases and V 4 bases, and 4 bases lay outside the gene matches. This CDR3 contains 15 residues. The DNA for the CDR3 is TGCGCCAGCAGCCCGGGACAGGGAACCTACAATGAGCAGTTCTTC. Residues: CASSPGQGTYNEQFF.

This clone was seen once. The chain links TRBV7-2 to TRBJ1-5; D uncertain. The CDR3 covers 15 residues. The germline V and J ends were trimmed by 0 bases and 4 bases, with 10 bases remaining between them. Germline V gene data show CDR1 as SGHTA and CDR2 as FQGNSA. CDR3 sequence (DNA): TGTGCCAGCAGCTTAGCGTCCGGGGAAAATCAGCCCCAGCATTTT. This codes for CASSLASGENQPQHF. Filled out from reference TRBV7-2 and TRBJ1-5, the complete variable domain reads GAGVSQSPSNKVTEKGKDVELRCDPISGHTALYWYRQSLGQGLEFLIYFQGNSAPDKSGLPSDRFSAERTGGSVSTLTIQRTQQEDSAVYLCASSLASGENQPQHFGDGTRLSIL.

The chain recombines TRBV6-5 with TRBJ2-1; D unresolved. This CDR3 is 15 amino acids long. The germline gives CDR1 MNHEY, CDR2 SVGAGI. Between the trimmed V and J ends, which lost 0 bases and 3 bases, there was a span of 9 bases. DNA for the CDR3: TGTGCCAGCAGTTACTCCAGGAACCACTACAATGAGCAGTTCTTC. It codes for CASSYSRNHYNEQFF.

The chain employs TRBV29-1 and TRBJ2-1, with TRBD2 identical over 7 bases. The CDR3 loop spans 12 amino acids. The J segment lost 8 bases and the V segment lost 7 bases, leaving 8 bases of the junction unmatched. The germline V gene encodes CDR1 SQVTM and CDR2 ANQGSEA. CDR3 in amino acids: CSGRTSSYEQFF. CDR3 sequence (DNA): TGCAGCGGGAGGACTAGTAGTTATGAGCAGTTCTTC.

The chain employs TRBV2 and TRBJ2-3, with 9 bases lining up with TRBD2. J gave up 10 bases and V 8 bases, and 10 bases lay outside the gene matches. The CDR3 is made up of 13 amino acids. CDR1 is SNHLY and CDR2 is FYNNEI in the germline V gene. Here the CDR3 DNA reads TGTGCCAGCGCCGGGACTAGCCTCGGTCCGCAGTATTTT. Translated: CASAGTSLGPQYF.

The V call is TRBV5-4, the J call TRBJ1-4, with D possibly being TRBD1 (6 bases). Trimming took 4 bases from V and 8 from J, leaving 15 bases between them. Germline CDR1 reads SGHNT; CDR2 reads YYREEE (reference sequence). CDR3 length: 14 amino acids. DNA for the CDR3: TGTGCCAGCAGCCCTGAGGGGGATGGAGAAAAACTGTTTTTT. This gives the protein CASSPEGDGEKLFF.

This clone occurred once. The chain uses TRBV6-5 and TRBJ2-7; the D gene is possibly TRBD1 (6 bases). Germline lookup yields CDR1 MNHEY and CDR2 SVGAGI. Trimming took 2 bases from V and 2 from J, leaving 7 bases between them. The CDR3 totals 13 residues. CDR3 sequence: CASSYRDTYEQYF. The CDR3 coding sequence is TGTGCCAGCAGTTACCGGGACACCTACGAGCAGTACTTC.

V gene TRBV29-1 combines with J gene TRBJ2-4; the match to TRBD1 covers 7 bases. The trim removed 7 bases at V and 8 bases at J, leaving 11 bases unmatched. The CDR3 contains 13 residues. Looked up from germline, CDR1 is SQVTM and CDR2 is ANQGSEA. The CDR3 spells CSAGSQGSYIQYF. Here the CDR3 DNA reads TGCAGCGCCGGATCACAGGGGAGTTACATTCAGTACTTC.

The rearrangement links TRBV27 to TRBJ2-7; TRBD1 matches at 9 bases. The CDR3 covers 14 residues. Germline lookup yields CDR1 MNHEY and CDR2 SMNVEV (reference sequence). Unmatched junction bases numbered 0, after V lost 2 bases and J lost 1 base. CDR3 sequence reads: CASSLGTGSYEQYF. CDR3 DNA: TGTGCCAGCAGTTTAGGGACAGGGTCCTACGAGCAGTACTTC.

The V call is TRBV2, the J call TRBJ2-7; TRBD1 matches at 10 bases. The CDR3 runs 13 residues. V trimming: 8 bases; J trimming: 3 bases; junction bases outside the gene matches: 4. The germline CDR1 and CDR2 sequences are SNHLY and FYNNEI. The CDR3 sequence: CASEGDRGYEQYF. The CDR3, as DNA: TGTGCCAGCGAGGGGGACAGGGGCTACGAGCAGTACTTC.

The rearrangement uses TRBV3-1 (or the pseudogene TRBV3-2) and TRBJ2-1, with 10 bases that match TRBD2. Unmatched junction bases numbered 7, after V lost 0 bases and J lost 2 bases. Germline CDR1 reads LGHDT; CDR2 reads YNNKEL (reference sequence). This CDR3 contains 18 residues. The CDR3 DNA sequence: TGTGCCAGCAGCCAAGATAAGTGGACTAGCGGAACCTACAATGAGCAGTTCTTC. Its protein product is CASSQDKWTSGTYNEQFF.

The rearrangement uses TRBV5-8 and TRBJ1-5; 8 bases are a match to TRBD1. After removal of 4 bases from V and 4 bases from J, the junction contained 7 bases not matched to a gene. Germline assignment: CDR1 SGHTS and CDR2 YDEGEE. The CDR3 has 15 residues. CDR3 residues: CASSKDREENQPQHF. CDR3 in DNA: TGTGCCAGCAGCAAGGACAGGGAGGAGAATCAGCCCCAGCATTTT.

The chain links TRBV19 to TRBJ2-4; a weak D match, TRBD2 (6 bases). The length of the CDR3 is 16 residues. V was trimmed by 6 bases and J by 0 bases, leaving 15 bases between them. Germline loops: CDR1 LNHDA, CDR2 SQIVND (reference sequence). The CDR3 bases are TGTGCCAGTAGCGCGGACGGGGGAATAGCCAAAAACATTCAGTACTTC. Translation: CASSADGGIAKNIQYF.

The CDR3 nucleotides read TGTGCCAGCAGCCTAAAGGACGGCAGGGTGGCTTTCTTT. It specifies CASSLKDGRVAFF. The J gene is TRBJ1-1, the V gene TRBV5-5; D is possibly TRBD1 (5 bases). The length of the CDR3 is 13 residues. The germline gives CDR1 SGHKS, CDR2 YYEKEE (reference sequence). V was pared by 4 bases and J by 11 bases, with 18 bases between.

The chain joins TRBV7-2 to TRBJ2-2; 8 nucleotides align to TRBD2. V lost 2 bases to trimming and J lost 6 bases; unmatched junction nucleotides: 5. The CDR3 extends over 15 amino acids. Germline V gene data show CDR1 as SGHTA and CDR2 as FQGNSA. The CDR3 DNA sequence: TGTGCCAGCAGCTTAAGGACTAGCTATCCCGGGGAGCTGTTTTTT. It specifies CASSLRTSYPGELFF.